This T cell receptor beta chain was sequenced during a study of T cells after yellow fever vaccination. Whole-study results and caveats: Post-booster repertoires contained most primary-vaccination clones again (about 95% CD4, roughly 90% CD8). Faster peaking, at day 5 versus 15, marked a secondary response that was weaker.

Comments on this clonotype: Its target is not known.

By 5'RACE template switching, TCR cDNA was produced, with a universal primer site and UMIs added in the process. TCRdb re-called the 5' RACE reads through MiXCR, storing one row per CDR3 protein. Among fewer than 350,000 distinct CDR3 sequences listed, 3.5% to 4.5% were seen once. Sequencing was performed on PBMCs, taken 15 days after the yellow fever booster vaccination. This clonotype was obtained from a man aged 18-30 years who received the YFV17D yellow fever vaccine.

CDR3 DNA sequence: TGTGCCAGCAGTGTTAGCGGGGGGGCTCTGGACAATGAGCAGTTCTTC. Translation gives CASSVSGGALDNEQFF. The chain links TRBV25-1 to TRBJ2-1; 11 bases fit TRBD2. The CDR3 spans 16 residues. Trimming removed 4 bases from V and 5 bases from J; junction bases left unmatched: 7. The V gene's germline CDR1 is MGHDK and CDR2 SYGVNS.